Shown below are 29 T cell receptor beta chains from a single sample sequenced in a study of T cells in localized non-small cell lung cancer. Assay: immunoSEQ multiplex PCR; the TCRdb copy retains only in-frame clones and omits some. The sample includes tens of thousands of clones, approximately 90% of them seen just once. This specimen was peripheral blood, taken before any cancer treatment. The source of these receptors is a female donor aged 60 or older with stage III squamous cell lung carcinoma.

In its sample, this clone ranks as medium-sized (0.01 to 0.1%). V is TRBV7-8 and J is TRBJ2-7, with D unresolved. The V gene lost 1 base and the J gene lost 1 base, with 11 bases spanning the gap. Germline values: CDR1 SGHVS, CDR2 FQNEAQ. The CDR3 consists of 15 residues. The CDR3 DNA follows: TGTGCCAGCAGCTTAGAGGCAGGCCCTTCCTACGAGCAGTACTTC. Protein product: CASSLEAGPSYEQYF.

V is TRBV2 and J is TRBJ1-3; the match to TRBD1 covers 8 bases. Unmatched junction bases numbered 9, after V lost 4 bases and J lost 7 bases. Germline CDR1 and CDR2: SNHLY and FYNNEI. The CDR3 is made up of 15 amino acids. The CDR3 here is CASSVSGQAGNTIYF. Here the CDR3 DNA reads TGTGCCAGCAGTGTATCGGGACAGGCAGGGAACACCATATATTTT.

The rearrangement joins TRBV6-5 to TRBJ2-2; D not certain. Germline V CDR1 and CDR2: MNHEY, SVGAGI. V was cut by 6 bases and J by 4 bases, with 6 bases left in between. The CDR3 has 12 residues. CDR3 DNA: TGTGCCAGCAGACCCACCACCGGGGAGCTGTTTTTT. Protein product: CASRPTTGELFF.

CDR3 protein: CASSLYGQGSYGYTF. CDR3 in DNA: TGTGCCAGCAGCTTGTATGGACAGGGTTCCTATGGCTACACCTTC. The V call is TRBV5-6, the J call TRBJ1-2; 8 bases agree with TRBD1. The J segment lost 4 bases and the V segment lost 1 base, leaving 6 bases of the junction unmatched. The CDR3 consists of 15 residues. The germline V gene encodes CDR1 SGHDT and CDR2 YYEEEE.

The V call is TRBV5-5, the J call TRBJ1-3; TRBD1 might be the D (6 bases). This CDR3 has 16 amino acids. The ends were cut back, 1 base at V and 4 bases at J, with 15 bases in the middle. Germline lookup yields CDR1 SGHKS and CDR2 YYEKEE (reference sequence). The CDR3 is CASSLTTQGGGNTIYF. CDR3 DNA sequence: TGTGCCAGCAGCTTGACCACACAGGGTGGAGGAAACACCATATATTTT.

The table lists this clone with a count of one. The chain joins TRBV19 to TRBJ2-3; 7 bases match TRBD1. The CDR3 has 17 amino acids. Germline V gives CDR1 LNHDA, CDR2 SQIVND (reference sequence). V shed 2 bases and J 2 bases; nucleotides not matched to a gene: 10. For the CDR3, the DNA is TGTGCCAGTAGTATACTCCCTACAGGGGCCCCCACAGATACGCAGTATTTT. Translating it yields CASSILPTGAPTDTQYF.

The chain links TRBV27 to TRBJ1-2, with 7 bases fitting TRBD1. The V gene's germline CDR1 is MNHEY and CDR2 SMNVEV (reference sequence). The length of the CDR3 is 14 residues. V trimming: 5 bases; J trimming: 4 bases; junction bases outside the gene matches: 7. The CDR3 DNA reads TGTGCCAGCAGTCCCAGCGGACAGGCCTATGGCTACACCTTC. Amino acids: CASSPSGQAYGYTF.

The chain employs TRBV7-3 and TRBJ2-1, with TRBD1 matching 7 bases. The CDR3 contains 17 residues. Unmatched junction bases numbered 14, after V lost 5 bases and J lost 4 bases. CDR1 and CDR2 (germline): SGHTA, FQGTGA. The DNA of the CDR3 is TGTGCCAGCAGCCCGCTAGCCGGGACAGAGAAATACAATGAGCAGTTCTTC. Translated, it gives CASSPLAGTEKYNEQFF.

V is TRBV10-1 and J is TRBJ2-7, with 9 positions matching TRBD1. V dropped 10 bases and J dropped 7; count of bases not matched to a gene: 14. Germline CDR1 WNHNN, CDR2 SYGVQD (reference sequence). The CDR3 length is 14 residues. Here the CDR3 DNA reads TGCGCCACCGGAGCCGGGACAGGGTTGGGTGAGCAGTACTTC. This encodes CATGAGTGLGEQYF.

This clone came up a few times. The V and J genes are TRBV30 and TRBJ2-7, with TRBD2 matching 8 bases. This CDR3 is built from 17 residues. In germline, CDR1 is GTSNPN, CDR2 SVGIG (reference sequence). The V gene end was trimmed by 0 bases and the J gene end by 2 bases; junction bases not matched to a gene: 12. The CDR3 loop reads CAWSVPQGRGAPYEQYF. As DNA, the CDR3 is TGTGCCTGGAGTGTCCCTCAGGGGCGGGGGGCTCCCTACGAGCAGTACTTC.

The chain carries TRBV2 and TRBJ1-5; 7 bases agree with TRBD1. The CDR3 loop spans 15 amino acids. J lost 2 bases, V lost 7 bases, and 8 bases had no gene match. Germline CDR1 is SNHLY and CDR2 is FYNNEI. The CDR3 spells CASTRQGSGNQPQHF. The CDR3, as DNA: TGTGCCAGCACAAGACAGGGATCAGGCAATCAGCCCCAGCATTTT.

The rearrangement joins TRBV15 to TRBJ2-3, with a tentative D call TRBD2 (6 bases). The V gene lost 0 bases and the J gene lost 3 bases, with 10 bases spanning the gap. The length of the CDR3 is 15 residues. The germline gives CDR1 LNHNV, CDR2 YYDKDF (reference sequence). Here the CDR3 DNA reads TGTGCCACCAGCAGAGATCGGGGGTGGACAGATACGCAGTATTTT. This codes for CATSRDRGWTDTQYF.

The CDR3 spells CASSSWPGSSTDTQYF. The CDR3 nucleotides are TGCGCCAGCAGCTCCTGGCCAGGGTCTAGCACAGATACGCAGTATTTT. The V and J genes are TRBV5-1 and TRBJ2-3, with D tentatively TRBD1 (5 bases). Germline V CDR1 and CDR2: SGHRS, YFSETQ. The CDR3 length is 16 residues. The V and J ends lost 3 bases and 0 bases respectively, with 14 bases between them.

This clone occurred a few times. Written as DNA, the CDR3 is TGCGCCAGCAGCTTGGTTGGGGGCGGCTCCTACGAGCAGTACTTC. Translation: CASSLVGGGSYEQYF. The V gene is TRBV5-1, the J gene TRBJ2-7; D might be TRBD1 (6 bases). Germline V CDR1 and CDR2: SGHRS, YFSETQ. Between the trimmed V and J ends, which lost 0 bases and 0 bases, there was a span of 10 bases. This CDR3 has 15 residues.

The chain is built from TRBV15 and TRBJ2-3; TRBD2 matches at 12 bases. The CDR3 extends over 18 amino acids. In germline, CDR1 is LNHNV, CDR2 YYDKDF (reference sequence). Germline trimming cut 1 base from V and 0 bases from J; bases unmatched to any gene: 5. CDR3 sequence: CATSRGLAGGISTDTQYF. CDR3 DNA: TGTGCCACCAGCAGAGGTCTAGCGGGGGGGATAAGCACAGATACGCAGTATTTT.

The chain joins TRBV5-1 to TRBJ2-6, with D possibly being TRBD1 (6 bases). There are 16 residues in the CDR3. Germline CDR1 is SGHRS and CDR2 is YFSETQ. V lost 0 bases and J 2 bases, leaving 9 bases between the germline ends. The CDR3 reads CASSLEGGTGANVLTF. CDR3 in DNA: TGCGCCAGCAGCTTGGAAGGGGGAACTGGGGCCAACGTCCTGACTTTC.

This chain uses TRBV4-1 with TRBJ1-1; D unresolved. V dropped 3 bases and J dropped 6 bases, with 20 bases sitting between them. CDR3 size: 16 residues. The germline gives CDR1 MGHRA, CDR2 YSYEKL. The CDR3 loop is CASSHPMGPGFAEAFF. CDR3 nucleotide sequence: TGCGCCAGCAGCCACCCGATGGGCCCAGGTTTCGCTGAAGCTTTCTTT.

The CDR3 DNA follows: TGTGCCAGCAGTTTCGGGAGGTGGGGAAACACCATATATTTT. Encoded protein: CASSFGRWGNTIYF. V gene TRBV6-5 combines with J gene TRBJ1-3; D is unresolved. The V gene's germline CDR1 is MNHEY and CDR2 SVGAGI. CDR3 length equals 14 residues. Trimming cost V 4 bases and J 4 bases, with 11 bases left between them.

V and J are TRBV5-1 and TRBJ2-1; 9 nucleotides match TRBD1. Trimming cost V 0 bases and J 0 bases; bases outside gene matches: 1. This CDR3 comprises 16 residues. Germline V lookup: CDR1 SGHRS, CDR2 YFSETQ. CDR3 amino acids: CASSLATGGSYNEQFF. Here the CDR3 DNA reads TGCGCCAGCAGCTTGGCGACAGGGGGCTCCTACAATGAGCAGTTCTTC.

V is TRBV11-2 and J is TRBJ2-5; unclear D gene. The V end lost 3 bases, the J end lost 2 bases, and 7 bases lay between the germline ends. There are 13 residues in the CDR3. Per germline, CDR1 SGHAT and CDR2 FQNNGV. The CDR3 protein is CASSLALQETQYF. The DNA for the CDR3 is TGTGCCAGCAGCTTGGCACTGCAAGAGACCCAGTACTTC.

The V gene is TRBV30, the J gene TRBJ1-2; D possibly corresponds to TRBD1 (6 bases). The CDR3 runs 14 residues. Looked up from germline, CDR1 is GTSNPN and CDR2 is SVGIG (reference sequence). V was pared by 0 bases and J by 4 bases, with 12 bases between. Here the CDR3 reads CAWSVPRTVYGYTF. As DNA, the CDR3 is TGTGCCTGGAGTGTACCCAGGACAGTCTATGGCTACACCTTC.

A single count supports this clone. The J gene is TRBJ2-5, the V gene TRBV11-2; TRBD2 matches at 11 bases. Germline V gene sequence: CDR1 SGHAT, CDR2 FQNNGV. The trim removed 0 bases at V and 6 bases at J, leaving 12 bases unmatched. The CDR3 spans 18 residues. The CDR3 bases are TGTGCCAGCAGCTTAGAATGGGGGCTAGCGGGAGGCGCGAAGACCCAGTACTTC. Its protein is CASSLEWGLAGGAKTQYF.

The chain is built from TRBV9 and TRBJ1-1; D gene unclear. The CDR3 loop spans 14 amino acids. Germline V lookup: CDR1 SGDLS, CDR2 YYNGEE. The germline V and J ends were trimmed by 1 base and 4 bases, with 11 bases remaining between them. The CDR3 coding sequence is TGTGCCAGCAGCGTAATCTGGGAGAGCACTGAAGCTTTCTTT. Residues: CASSVIWESTEAFF.

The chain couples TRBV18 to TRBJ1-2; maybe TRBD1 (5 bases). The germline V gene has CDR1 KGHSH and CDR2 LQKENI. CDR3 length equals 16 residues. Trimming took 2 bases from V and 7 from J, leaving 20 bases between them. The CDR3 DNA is TGTGCCAGCTCACCATCTTCCCCAGGGCCAAGAAGTGGCTACACCTTC. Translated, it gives CASSPSSPGPRSGYTF.

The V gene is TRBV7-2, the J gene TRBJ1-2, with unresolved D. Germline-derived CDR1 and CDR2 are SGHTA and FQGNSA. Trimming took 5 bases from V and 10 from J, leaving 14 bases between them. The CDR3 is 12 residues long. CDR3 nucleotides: TGTGCCAGCAGCGGGCCCTTATCCGACTACACCTTC. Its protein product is CASSGPLSDYTF.

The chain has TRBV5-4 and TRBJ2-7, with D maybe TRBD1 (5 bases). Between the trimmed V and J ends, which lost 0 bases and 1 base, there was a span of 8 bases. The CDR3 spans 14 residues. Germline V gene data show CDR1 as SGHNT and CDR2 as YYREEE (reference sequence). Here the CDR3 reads CASSLEAGSYEQYF. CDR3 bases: TGTGCCAGCAGCTTGGAGGCAGGGTCCTACGAGCAGTACTTC.

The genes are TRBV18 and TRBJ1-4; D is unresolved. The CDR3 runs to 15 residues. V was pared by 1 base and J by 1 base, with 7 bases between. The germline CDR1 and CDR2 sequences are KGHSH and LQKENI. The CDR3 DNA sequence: TGTGCCAGCTCACCACACGCGGAAACTAATGAAAAACTGTTTTTT. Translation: CASSPHAETNEKLFF.

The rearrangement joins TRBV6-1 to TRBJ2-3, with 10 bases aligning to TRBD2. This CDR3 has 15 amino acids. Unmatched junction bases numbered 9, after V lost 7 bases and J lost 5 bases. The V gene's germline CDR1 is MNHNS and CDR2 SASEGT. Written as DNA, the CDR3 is TGTGCCAGCAACGGAGACGGGACTAGCGTAGATACGCAGTATTTT. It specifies CASNGDGTSVDTQYF.

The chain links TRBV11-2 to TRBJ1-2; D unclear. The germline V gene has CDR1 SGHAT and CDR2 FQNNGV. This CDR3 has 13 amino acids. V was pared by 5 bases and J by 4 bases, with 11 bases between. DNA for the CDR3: TGTGCCAGCAGCCAGCAGGCTGGCTATGGCTACACCTTC. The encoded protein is CASSQQAGYGYTF.